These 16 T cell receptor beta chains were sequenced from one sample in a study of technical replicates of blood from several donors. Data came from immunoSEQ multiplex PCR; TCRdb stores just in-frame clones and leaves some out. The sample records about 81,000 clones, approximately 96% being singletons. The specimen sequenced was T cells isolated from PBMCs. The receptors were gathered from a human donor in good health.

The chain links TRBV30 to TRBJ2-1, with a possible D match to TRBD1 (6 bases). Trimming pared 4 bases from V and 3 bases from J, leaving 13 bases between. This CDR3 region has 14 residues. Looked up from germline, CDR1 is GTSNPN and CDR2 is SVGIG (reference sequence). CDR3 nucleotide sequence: TGTGCCTGGACCGGGGACACTGGCTACAATGAGCAGTTCTTC. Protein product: CAWTGDTGYNEQFF.

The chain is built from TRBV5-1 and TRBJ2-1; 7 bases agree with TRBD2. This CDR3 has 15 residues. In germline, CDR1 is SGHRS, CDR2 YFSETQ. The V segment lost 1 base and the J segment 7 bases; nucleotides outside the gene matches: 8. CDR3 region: CASSLISGKSNEQFF. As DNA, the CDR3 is TGCGCCAGCAGCTTGATCAGCGGGAAGTCGAATGAGCAGTTCTTC.

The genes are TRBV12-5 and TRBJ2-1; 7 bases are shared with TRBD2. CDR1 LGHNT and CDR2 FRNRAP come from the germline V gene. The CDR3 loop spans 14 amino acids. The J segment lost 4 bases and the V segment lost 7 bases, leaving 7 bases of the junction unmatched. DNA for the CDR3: TGTGCTAGTGTAGCTAGCGGATTATACAATGAGCAGTTCTTC. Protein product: CASVASGLYNEQFF.

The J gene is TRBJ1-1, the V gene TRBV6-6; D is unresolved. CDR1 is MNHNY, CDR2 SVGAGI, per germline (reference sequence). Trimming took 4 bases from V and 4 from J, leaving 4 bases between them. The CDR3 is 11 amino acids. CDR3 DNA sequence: TGTGCCAGCAGTTCTTCCACTGAAGCTTTCTTT. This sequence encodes CASSSSTEAFF.

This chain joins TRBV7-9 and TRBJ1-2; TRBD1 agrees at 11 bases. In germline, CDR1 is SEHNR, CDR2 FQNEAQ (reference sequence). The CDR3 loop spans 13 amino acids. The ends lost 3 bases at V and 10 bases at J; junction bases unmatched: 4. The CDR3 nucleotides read TGTGCCAGCAGCTTGGGGACAGGGGGACCCTACACCTTC. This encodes CASSLGTGGPYTF.

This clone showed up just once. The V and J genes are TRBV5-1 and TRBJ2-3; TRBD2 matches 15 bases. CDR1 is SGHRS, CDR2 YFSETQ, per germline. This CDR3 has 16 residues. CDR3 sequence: CAERGLAGGGGDTQYF. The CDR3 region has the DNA TGCGCTGAGAGGGGACTAGCGGGAGGAGGCGGAGATACGCAGTATTTT.

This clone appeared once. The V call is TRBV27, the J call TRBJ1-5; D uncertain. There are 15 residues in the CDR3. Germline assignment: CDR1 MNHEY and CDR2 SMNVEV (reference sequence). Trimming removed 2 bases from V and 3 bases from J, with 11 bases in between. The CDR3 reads CASSLVPGFNQPQHF. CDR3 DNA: TGTGCCAGCAGTTTAGTACCGGGGTTCAATCAGCCCCAGCATTTT.

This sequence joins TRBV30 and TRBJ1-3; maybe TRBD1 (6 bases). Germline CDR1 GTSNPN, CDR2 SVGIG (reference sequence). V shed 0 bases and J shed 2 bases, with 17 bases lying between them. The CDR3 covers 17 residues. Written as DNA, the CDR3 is TGTGCCTGGAGTGTACCATCGTGGTACAGGGCTGGAAACACCATATATTTT. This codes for CAWSVPSWYRAGNTIYF.

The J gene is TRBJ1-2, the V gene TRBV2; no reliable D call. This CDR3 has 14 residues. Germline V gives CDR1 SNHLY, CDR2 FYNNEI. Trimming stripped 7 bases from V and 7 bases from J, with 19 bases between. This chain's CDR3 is CASMRKHTSGGYTF. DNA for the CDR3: TGTGCCAGCATGCGCAAGCACACTAGCGGTGGCTACACCTTC.

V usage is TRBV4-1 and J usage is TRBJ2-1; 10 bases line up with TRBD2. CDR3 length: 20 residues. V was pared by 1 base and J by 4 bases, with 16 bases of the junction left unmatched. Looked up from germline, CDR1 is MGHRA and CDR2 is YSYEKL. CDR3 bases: TGCGCCAGCAGCCAAGGGGCGGGACTTCTAACTAGCGGGAAATACAATGAGCAGTTCTTC. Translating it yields CASSQGAGLLTSGKYNEQFF.

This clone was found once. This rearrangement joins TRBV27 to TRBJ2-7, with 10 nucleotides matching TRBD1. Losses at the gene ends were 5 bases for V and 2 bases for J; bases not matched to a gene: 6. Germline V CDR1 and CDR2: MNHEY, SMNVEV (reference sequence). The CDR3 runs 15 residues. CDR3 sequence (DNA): TGTGCCAGCAGTCCCTGGGACAGGGGTACCTACGAGCAGTACTTC. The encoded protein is CASSPWDRGTYEQYF.

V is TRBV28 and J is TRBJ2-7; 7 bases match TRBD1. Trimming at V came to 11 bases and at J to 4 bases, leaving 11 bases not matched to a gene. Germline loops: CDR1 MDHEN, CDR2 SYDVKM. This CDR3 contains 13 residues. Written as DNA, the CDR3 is TGTGCCGGGTCAAGACAGGGTCCTTACGAGCAGTACTTC. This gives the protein CAGSRQGPYEQYF.

This CDR3 reads CASSPSPYSNQPQHF. CDR3 sequence (DNA): TGTGCCAGCAGCCCTAGCCCTTATAGCAATCAGCCCCAGCATTTT. The chain is built from TRBV27 and TRBJ1-5; no firm D call. Germline lookup yields CDR1 MNHEY and CDR2 SMNVEV (reference sequence). V was trimmed by 6 bases and J by 0 bases, leaving 12 bases between them. This CDR3 spans 15 amino acids.

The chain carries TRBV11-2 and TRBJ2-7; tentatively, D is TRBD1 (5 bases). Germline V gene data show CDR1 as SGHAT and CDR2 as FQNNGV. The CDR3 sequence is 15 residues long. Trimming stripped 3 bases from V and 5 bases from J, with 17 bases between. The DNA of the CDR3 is TGTGCCAGCAGCTTTGCATCCGACCCAGGGAACGAGCAGTACTTC. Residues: CASSFASDPGNEQYF.

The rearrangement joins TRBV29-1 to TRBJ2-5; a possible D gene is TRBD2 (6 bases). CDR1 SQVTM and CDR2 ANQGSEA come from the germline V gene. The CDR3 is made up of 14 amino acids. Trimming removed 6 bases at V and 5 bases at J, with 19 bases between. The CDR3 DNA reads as TGCAGCGTCGACCACCCCCTAGCGTGGGAGACCCAGTACTTC. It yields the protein CSVDHPLAWETQYF.

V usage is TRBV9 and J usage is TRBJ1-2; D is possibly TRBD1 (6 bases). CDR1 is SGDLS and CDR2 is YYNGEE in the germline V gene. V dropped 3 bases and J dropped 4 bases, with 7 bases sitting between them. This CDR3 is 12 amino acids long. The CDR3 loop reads CASSGTVYGYTF. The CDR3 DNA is TGTGCCAGCAGCGGGACAGTCTATGGCTACACCTTC.